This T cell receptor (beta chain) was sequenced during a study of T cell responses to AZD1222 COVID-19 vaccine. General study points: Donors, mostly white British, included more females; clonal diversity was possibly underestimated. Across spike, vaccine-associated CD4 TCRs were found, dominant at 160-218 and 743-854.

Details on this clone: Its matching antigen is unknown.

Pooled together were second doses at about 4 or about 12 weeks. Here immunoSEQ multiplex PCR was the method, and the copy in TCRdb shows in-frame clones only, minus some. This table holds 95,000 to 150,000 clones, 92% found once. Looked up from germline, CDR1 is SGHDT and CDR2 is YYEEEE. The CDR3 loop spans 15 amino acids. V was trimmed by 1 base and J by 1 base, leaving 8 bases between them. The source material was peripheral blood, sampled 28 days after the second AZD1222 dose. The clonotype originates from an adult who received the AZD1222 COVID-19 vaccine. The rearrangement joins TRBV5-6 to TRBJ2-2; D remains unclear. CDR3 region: CASSLPARNTGELFF. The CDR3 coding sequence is TGTGCCAGCAGCTTGCCGGCCAGGAACACCGGGGAGCTGTTTTTT.